This TCR beta chain was found in a study of monozygotic twins with inflammatory bowel disease. The CDR3 is 14 residues long. The germline gives CDR1 LNHDA, CDR2 SQIVND (reference sequence). TCRdb reprocessed the 5' RACE reads; each CDR3 protein has one entry and no DNA is given. Here the sample table reports around 380,000 distinct CDR3 sequences. This chain joins TRBV19 and TRBJ2-7; TCRdb picks TRBD1, but there is no DNA to check that call. The clonotype comes from a human donor with ulcerative colitis or Crohn's disease, or a healthy co-twin of an affected twin (not recorded which). Input material: blood. CDR3 region: CASSMGTGGYDQYF.